This T cell receptor beta chain was captured by sequencing in a study of blood T cell repertoires in COVID-19. Whole-study context: T cells, B-cell-depleted T cells, or PBMCs supplied cDNA or gDNA.

Libraries were prepared by immunoSEQ multiplex PCR; TCRdb keeps only in-frame clonotypes and omits some of them. The table lists about 59,000 clones, 70% to 75% of them singletons. V lost 5 bases and J lost 7; bases outside the gene matches: 7. This CDR3 contains 15 residues. Per the germline V gene, CDR1 is SGHTA and CDR2 is FQGTGA. This clone was detected only a few times. The TCR comes from a woman in her sixties or seventies with acute or convalescent COVID-19. The chain links TRBV7-3 to TRBJ2-1; TRBD2 matches 11 bases. The sequenced sample consisted of peripheral blood. CDR3 nucleotides: TGTGCCAGCAGCCTACGGGCTAGCGGGGGGAATGAGCAGTTCTTC. It specifies CASSLRASGGNEQFF.